Below, one T cell receptor (beta chain) is given with its context. The antigen remains undetermined. This specimen belongs to a study of T cells in tuberculosis. About the research overall: CD1B tetramers identified T cells specific for mycobacterial lipid GMM.

The study's findings and limits: Using the GMM-specific repertoire gave under 90% accuracy versus around 70% with motifs.

The CDR3 runs 17 residues. Germline lookup yields CDR1 SEHNR and CDR2 FQNEAQ (reference sequence). Trimming left V 1 base short and J 4 bases short, with 19 bases between. Assay used: immunoSEQ multiplex PCR; TCRdb lists only in-frame clones, some missing. The sample holds 35,000 to 55,000 clones, roughly 95% seen once. The chain employs TRBV7-9 and TRBJ1-1; tentatively, D is TRBD1 (5 bases). The TCR sequence derives from a donor between 10 and 35 years old with latent tuberculosis or without tuberculosis infection. The sample comprised PBMCs. The DNA of the CDR3 is TGTGCCAGCAGCTTAGACTTCGCGGGGCCCGGGGGCACTGAAGCTTTCTTT. Translation: CASSLDFAGPGGTEAFF.